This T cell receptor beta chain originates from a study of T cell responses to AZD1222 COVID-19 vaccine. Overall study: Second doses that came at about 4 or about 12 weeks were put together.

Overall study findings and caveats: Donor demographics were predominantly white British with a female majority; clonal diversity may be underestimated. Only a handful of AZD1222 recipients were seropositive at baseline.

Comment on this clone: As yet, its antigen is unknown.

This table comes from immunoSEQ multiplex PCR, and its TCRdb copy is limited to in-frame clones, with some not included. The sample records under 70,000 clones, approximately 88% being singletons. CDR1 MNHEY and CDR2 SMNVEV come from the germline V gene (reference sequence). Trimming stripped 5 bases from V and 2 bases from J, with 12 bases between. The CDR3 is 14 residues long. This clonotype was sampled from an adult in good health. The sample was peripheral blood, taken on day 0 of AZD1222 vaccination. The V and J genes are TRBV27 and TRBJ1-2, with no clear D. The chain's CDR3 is CASSPSEINYGYTF. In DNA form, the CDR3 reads TGTGCCAGCAGTCCATCCGAGATAAACTATGGCTACACCTTC.